This note documents a single T cell receptor beta chain sequence. The antigen it recognizes is unknown. No base quality information exists; no much larger clone differs at one position. CDR1 SGDLS and CDR2 YYNGEE were looked up in the germline V gene. V is cut by 3 bases and J by 0 bases, and the space between the germline ends is 15 bases. Taken from cysteine to phenylalanine, the CDR3 has 16 residues. The CDR3 DNA has 48 bases and is translated from base 1. This record comes from a study of T-cell memory formation after mild COVID-19 (dated by TCRdb to the early 2020s). For context, the study as a whole: TCR sequence clusters from the two donors were largely donor specific. Two young, previously healthy adult volunteers made up the cohort, one male and one female. Longitudinal TCRalpha and TCRbeta repertoire sequencing tracked T-cell clones expanding and contracting after mild COVID-19 in two donors.

The paper as a whole reports these results and caveats: Contracting CD4+ clones turned up mainly in the CM and EM memory subsets, whereas EMRA was where CD8+ clones were enriched. The study included only a couple of mild cases, and larger cohorts that include severe cases with pre-infection samples were judged to be necessary. Some responding clones were detected in pre-infection memory, which suggested that pre-existing cross-reactive memory T cells had joined the SARS-CoV-2 response. Balanced CD4/CD8 phenotypes were observed for clones contracting from day 15 to 85, whereas a bias towards CD4+ was observed for a second wave of clones expanding from day 15 to 37. Whether the second-wave clones peaking on day 37 were SARS-CoV-2 specific was not confirmed.

Ficoll-Paque density gradient centrifugation was the method used to isolate PBMCs. TCRdb shows the sequencer as Illumina NovaSeq 6000. TCRalpha and TCRbeta cDNA libraries were built by 5'RACE with constant-segment primers, adding sample barcodes and unique molecular identifiers. Trizol reagent was used to extract RNA from every sample. Library amplification was performed in two PCR steps, and a second sample barcode and Illumina TruSeq adapters were introduced in the second step. Sequencing of the libraries was done on an Illumina NovaSeq, producing 2 x 150 bp paired-end reads. Regarding the original processing steps: The reads were demultiplexed and collapsed into UMI-guided consensus sequences using migec v1.2.7. Using mixcr v2.1.11, UMI consensuses were aligned to TRA and TRB V and J templates and then assembled into clonotypes. A clonotype was counted as expanded or contracted only if both edgeR and NoisET called the change significant, with noise models trained on biological replicates. For edgeR calls, the thresholds were a false discovery rate-adjusted p below 0.01 and a log2 fold-change of 1. PCA with hierarchical clustering of max-normalized trajectories of the 1000 most abundant clonotypes was used as exploratory dynamics analysis. Separately sequenced CD4+ and CD8+ repertoires were used to assign a CD4 or CD8 phenotype to each responding clone. TCRdb reprocessing: public reads trimmed at Q25 with fastp, clones called with MiXCR, in-frame beta chains kept. Merged by CDR3 protein, the rows form single entries marked with the most common genes and DNA. TCRdb, not the authors, supplied the V and J calls. For this sample there are roughly 170,000 distinct CDR3 sequences; approximately 17% appear just once. The biggest ten clones account for more than 3% of the sample.

This sequence uses TRBV9 and TRBJ2-5; perhaps TRBD2 is the D gene, with 6 bases matching. The receptor was isolated from a man between 18 and 29 years old who had mild COVID-19 (a few samples of this study predate the infection). The sample titles of this study are shuffled in the database, so cell type and time point are left out; the donor was told from shared clones. Sequencing was carried out using PBMCs or a T cell subset sorted from them (not recorded which). The sequenced DNA: TGTGCCAGCAGCGCAGGGACTTTCCCGTACCAAGAGACCCAGTACTTC. Its coded protein is CASSAGTFPYQETQYF. The reference TRBV9 and TRBJ2-5 proteins fill in what lies around the CDR3, so the full variable domain reads DSGVTQTPKHLITATGQRVTLRCSPRSGDLSVYWYQQSLDQGLQFLIQYYNGEERAKGNILERFSAQQFPDLHSELNLSSLELGDSALYFCASSAGTFPYQETQYFGPGTRLLVL.